The source of this T cell receptor (beta chain) is a study of post-analysis software for immune sequencing data. Across the study: Relapsing-remitting, secondary progressive and progressive-relapsing multiple sclerosis courses were included.

The V gene lost 6 bases and the J gene lost 8 bases, with 13 bases spanning the gap. The CDR3 has 12 amino acids. Study conclusions and caveats: Among multiple sclerosis patients, normalized Chao1 diversity was significantly below that of controls. Five or six TRBV segments (TRBV5-6, TRBV5-1 and TRBV20-1 among them) occurred more frequently in patients than in controls.

Unique molecular identifiers tagged the TCR beta cDNA libraries. Via MiXCR, TCRdb re-called the PCR reads, giving one row per CDR3 protein. Seen here are roughly 580,000 distinct CDR3 sequences, 44% observed once, and the top ten hold about 1.8%. On this clonotype itself: Antigen specificity is unknown.

This chain links TRBV12-3 or TRBV12-4 with TRBJ1-2; perhaps TRBD1 as D (5 bases). Input material: blood. The receptor's source is a girl between 10 and 17 years old with multiple sclerosis. The CDR3 DNA sequence: TGTGCCAGCAGCGGAGGGGTGGGAGGCTACACCTTC. Translated: CASSGGVGGYTF.